These T cell receptor beta chains were read from a single sample in a study of blood T cell repertoires in COVID-19. Assay used: immunoSEQ multiplex PCR; TCRdb lists only in-frame clones, some missing. In the table there are tens of thousands of clones, over 85% of which are singletons. Sequenced: peripheral blood. These receptors originate from a man older than 75 with acute or convalescent COVID-19. Both conserved end residues are part of each CDR3. Clone size appears in some rows only: once, few, many, or a class for an expanded clone.

v_call clone_size cdr3_aa
TRBV11-2 once CASSLSPGGSSYYGYTF
TRBV5-5 - CASSLAPGTGAGNTIYF
TRBV12-3/TRBV12-4 few CASRRQTYEQYF
TRBV2 - CASSEAGQKNYGYTF
TRBV5-1 - CASSLYVGGYTF
TRBV25-1 - CASGVVQGDEKLFF
TRBV27 - CASSWGGSYEQYF
TRBV5-1 - CASSYNGGQETQYF
TRBV7-2 few CASSTTSVSPLHF
TRBV6-1 - CASSETTGGKGYTF
TRBV2 once CASSAVYRTNTEAFF
TRBV10-2 - CASSPDRFIEAFF
TRBV19 - CASNMDRAGSPLHF
TRBV12-3/TRBV12-4 - CASRGTGGNTIYF
TRBV4-1 - CASSLLWLAVNTGELFF
TRBV10-1 - CASSASPQGRQYF
TRBV5-1 - CASRAGGAAYNEQFF
TRBV6-5 - CASRRGDSYNSPLHF
TRBV5-1 - CASSLETVNYGYTF
TRBV5-1 - CASSQGTIGSGANVLTF
TRBV4-2 - CASSQDGAATNTGELFF
TRBV5-8 - CASSLQGQGRNEQYF
TRBV6-5 - CASSRYNEQFF
TRBV19 - CASSIETGTSGSYEQYF
TRBV28 - CASRVGGIPYGYTF
TRBV6-1 - CAGSEGASRNSPLHF
TRBV2 few CASSEARLAGGSETQYF
TRBV6-1 - CASSEPGAKAFF
TRBV11-2 - CASSLRLAHSYNEQFF
TRBV30 - CAWSPRLQETQYF
TRBV5-1 - CASSGTWGQGGDTEAFF
TRBV28 - CASSFGWTQYF
TRBV9 - CASSVEGAGYYEQYF
TRBV5-1 - CASSLWSGAGYGYTF
TRBV5-1 - CASSPGTSGGQETQYF
TRBV9 - CASSVGLGQMNEQFF
TRBV11-3 - CASSPGLAGAGEQFF
TRBV3-1/TRBV3-2 - CASSQARDRGQNTIYF
TRBV28 - CASSPTQGRTEAFF
TRBV21-1 once CAARTGANYGYTF
TRBV2 once CASSGEAGVRETQYF
TRBV6-5 - CASSLQSSYEQYF
TRBV3-1/TRBV3-2 - CASSTLAVQLSTGELFF
TRBV3-1/TRBV3-2 - CASSQARTGQGSPLHF
TRBV27 - CASRRTGGLETGYTF
TRBV24-1 once CATSDSTGVNTEAFF
TRBV7-9 - CASSYINEQFF
TRBV27 - CASSYRGRETQYF
TRBV2 - CASKPQGNTEAFF
TRBV5-4 - CASSLASSRDYEQYF
TRBV5-6 - CASSSTPGRGFAEAFF
TRBV5-1 - CASSLGQVGADTQYF
TRBV7-9 - CASSLGTYEQYF
TRBV7-2 - CASSLWTDNTGELFF
TRBV4-2 - CASSRGGTGSPSNEKLFF